The sequence of this TCR beta chain was determined in a study of siplizumab effects on memory and regulatory T cells. Overall study results and limits: Mapping to unstimulated subsets was achieved for only a minor fraction of alloreactive clones. Greater diversity than memory cells seemed evident in naive T cells, which also appeared to be major alloresponse contributors.

As for this clone: The antigen is not known.

Every sample had approximately 10^5 of its TCR templates assayed. Method: immunoSEQ multiplex PCR; TCRdb's copy keeps in-frame clones and lacks some. The table shows around 82,000 clones, with roughly 93% occurring only once. CDR1 and CDR2 from the germline V gene are SGHDT and YYEEEE. Trimming left V 0 bases short and J 2 bases short, with 6 bases between. The CDR3 runs to 15 residues. The rearrangement uses TRBV5-6 and TRBJ2-6; TRBD1 might be the D (5 bases). The source of this sequence is a human donor in good health. Sequences were obtained from CD8+ T cells sorted from blood. CDR3: CASSLVRAGANVLTF. In DNA form, the CDR3 reads TGTGCCAGCAGCTTGGTCAGGGCTGGGGCCAACGTCCTGACTTTC.